This T cell receptor (beta chain) was identified during a study of T cell changes during pregnancy in multiple sclerosis. This table comes from immunoSEQ multiplex PCR, and its TCRdb copy is limited to in-frame clones, with some not included. This table has 60,000 or so clones, about 87% appearing once. In germline, CDR1 is LNHDA, CDR2 SQIVND (reference sequence). V lost 5 bases and J 4 bases, leaving 12 bases between the germline ends. This CDR3 has 15 amino acids. The rearrangement uses TRBV19 and TRBJ1-6; weak D call: TRBD1 (6 bases). The clonotype originates from a female donor in good health, enrolled as a control in a pregnancy study. Sequenced material: peripheral blood, taken in the first trimester of pregnancy. This CDR3 reads CASSEGRGYNSPLHF. CDR3 DNA: TGTGCCAGTAGTGAAGGCAGGGGATATAATTCACCCCTCCACTTT.